The 18 T cell receptor beta chains reported below all come from one sample, sequenced in a study of blood T cell repertoires in COVID-19. Here immunoSEQ multiplex PCR was the method, and the copy in TCRdb shows in-frame clones only, minus some. Counted here are a few hundred thousand clones, roughly 87% occurring once; the ten biggest clones make up 0.8%. The sequenced material came from peripheral blood. The receptors derive from a woman in her twenties or thirties with acute or convalescent COVID-19.

V and J are TRBV7-2 and TRBJ2-3; D possibly corresponds to TRBD2 (6 bases). This CDR3 spans 15 amino acids. Germline CDR1 SGHTA, CDR2 FQGNSA. V was pared by 2 bases and J by 5 bases, with 14 bases between. DNA for the CDR3: TGTGCCAGCAGCTTATGGAGGGCCATAGGAGATACGCAGTATTTT. It translates to CASSLWRAIGDTQYF.

The chain is built from TRBV18 and TRBJ2-5, with D maybe TRBD2 (6 bases). There are 15 residues in the CDR3. Trimming took 3 bases from V and 1 from J, leaving 12 bases between them. The germline gives CDR1 KGHSH, CDR2 LQKENI. The CDR3 loop reads CASSPGRGVQETQYF. CDR3 sequence (DNA): TGTGCCAGCTCACCTGGCCGCGGGGTCCAAGAGACCCAGTACTTC.

The CDR3 DNA is TGTGCCAGCAGCGCAACACTAGCGGGAGCTCGGGAGCAGTTCTTC. It codes for CASSATLAGAREQFF. The chain combines TRBV7-2 with TRBJ2-1; TRBD2 agrees at 11 bases. Per germline, CDR1 SGHTA and CDR2 FQGNSA. V trimming: 5 bases; J trimming: 10 bases; junction bases outside the gene matches: 10. The CDR3 runs to 15 residues.

This rearrangement joins TRBV5-1 to TRBJ1-2, with a tentative D call TRBD1 (5 bases). The ends were cut back, 1 base at V and 4 bases at J, with 11 bases in the middle. The CDR3 is made up of 14 amino acids. The germline gives CDR1 SGHRS, CDR2 YFSETQ. In DNA form, the CDR3 reads TGCGCCAGCAGCTTGCTACAGGTTGGCTATGGCTACACCTTC. It specifies CASSLLQVGYGYTF.

The chain employs TRBV5-4 and TRBJ2-1; TRBD2 agrees at 10 bases. Germline-derived CDR1 and CDR2 are SGHNT and YYREEE (reference sequence). The CDR3 consists of 15 residues. V shed 4 bases, J shed 7 bases, and the junction held 8 bases outside the gene matches. The CDR3 bases are TGTGCCAGCAGCCCGGTAGCGGGAGGCGGGAATGAGCAGTTCTTC. This codes for CASSPVAGGGNEQFF.

This chain joins TRBV7-2 and TRBJ2-7; 10 bases are shared with TRBD1. The CDR3 length is 16 residues. Germline V gene data show CDR1 as SGHTA and CDR2 as FQGNSA. V shed 1 base and J 7 bases; nucleotides not matched to a gene: 10. CDR3: CASSLERGQGSSEQYF. Here the CDR3 DNA reads TGTGCCAGCAGCTTAGAACGGGGACAGGGGAGTAGTGAGCAGTACTTC.

The V call is TRBV4-3, the J call TRBJ2-1, with 7 bases fitting TRBD2. The V and J ends lost 3 bases and 5 bases, in that order; junction bases with no gene match: 7. The CDR3 loop spans 15 amino acids. Per the germline V gene, CDR1 is LGHNA and CDR2 is YSLEER. CDR3 sequence: CASSHLEGGDNEQFF. CDR3 DNA: TGCGCCAGCAGCCACCTCGAGGGAGGGGACAATGAGCAGTTCTTC.

This chain joins TRBV7-9 and TRBJ2-1, with 7 bases lining up with TRBD2. Per the germline V gene, CDR1 is SEHNR and CDR2 is FQNEAQ (reference sequence). V lost 1 base, J lost 4 bases, and 4 bases stayed unmatched. CDR3 size: 15 residues. The CDR3 coding sequence is TGTGCCAGCAGCTTAGGGCCGGGGGGATACAATGAGCAGTTCTTC. Residues: CASSLGPGGYNEQFF.

The V call is TRBV30, the J call TRBJ1-5; no reliable D call. Per germline, CDR1 GTSNPN and CDR2 SVGIG (reference sequence). V lost 7 bases and J lost 5, with 18 bases in between. This CDR3 comprises 14 residues. The CDR3 sequence: CAFTRLGYDQPQHF. The CDR3 nucleotides read TGTGCCTTTACCCGCCTCGGGTACGATCAGCCCCAGCATTTT.

The table lists this clone with a count of one. The CDR3 is CASSQDERNTEAFF. The CDR3 DNA follows: TGCGCCAGCAGCCAAGATGAGAGGAACACTGAAGCTTTCTTT. The chain couples TRBV4-3 to TRBJ1-1; D not resolved. V was cut by 0 bases and J by 1 base, with 6 bases left in between. The germline V gene has CDR1 LGHNA and CDR2 YSLEER. CDR3 length: 14 amino acids.

This clone turned up a few times. The chain links TRBV9 to TRBJ2-1, with a tentative D call TRBD1 (6 bases). Trimming took off 0 bases at V and 6 bases at J, with 16 bases between the two ends. Germline V gene sequence: CDR1 SGDLS, CDR2 YYNGEE. The CDR3 length is 16 residues. CDR3 sequence reads: CASSVAGTPTSNEQFF. Here the CDR3 DNA reads TGTGCCAGCAGCGTAGCGGGGACACCCACATCCAATGAGCAGTTCTTC.

V usage is TRBV30 and J usage is TRBJ2-7; 11 positions agree with TRBD2. Germline CDR1 reads GTSNPN; CDR2 reads SVGIG (reference sequence). The V gene end was trimmed by 0 bases and the J gene end by 7 bases; junction bases not matched to a gene: 2. CDR3 length equals 13 residues. The CDR3 nucleotides read TGTGCCTGGAGTGTGCGGACTAGCGGGGAGCAGTACTTC. It yields the protein CAWSVRTSGEQYF.

The J gene is TRBJ1-4, the V gene TRBV10-1, with D unresolved. Germline values: CDR1 WNHNN, CDR2 SYGVQD (reference sequence). CDR3 length equals 15 residues. Trimming took off 3 bases at V and 7 bases at J, with 15 bases between the two ends. CDR3 protein: CASSDSAGEAEKLFF. Written as DNA, the CDR3 is TGCGCCAGCAGTGACTCGGCCGGAGAAGCTGAAAAACTGTTTTTT.

This sequence joins TRBV7-8 and TRBJ2-1; D is perhaps TRBD1 (5 bases). V lost 3 bases to trimming and J lost 8 bases, with 11 bases between them. This CDR3 region has 13 residues. Germline loops: CDR1 SGHVS, CDR2 FQNEAQ. In nucleotides, the CDR3 is TGTGCCAGCAGCTTTCGTAGGGGATATGAGCAGTTCTTC. Translation: CASSFRRGYEQFF. Full variable domain (remainder filled in from reference TRBV7-8 and TRBJ2-1): GAGVSQSPRYKVAKRGQDVALRCDPISGHVSLFWYQQALGQGPEFLTYFQNEAQLDKSGLPSDRFFAERPEGSVSTLKIQRTQQEDSAVYLCASSFRRGYEQFFGPGTRLTVL.

The V and J genes are TRBV6-2 or TRBV6-3 and TRBJ2-2; no clear D gene. CDR3 length: 16 amino acids. CDR1 is MNHEY, CDR2 SVGEGT, per germline. V gave up 2 bases and J gave up 5 bases, with 15 bases separating them. The CDR3 loop is CASSYNADKTTGELFF. DNA for the CDR3: TGTGCCAGCAGTTACAATGCGGATAAAACGACCGGGGAGCTGTTTTTT.

V usage is TRBV13 and J usage is TRBJ2-7; 11 nucleotides match TRBD2. V gave up 5 bases and J gave up 2 bases; unmatched junction bases: 2. Germline CDR1 is PRHDT and CDR2 is FYEKMQ (reference sequence). This CDR3 comprises 14 residues. The CDR3 DNA sequence: TGTGCCAGCAGCGGGACTAGCGGTACCTACGAGCAGTACTTC. The encoded protein is CASSGTSGTYEQYF.

The chain recombines TRBV9 with TRBJ2-5, with 9 bases identical to TRBD2. The CDR3 has 16 amino acids. Germline CDR1 and CDR2: SGDLS and YYNGEE. J gave up 3 bases and V 0 bases, and 6 bases lay outside the gene matches. In nucleotides, the CDR3 is TGTGCCAGCAGCGTAGGTCTAGCGGGAACGGAAGAGACCCAGTACTTC. Translated, it gives CASSVGLAGTEETQYF.

V gene TRBV19 combines with J gene TRBJ1-2; D gene unclear. The V gene lost 1 base and the J gene lost 7 bases, with 4 bases spanning the gap. CDR3 length: 11 residues. Germline V lookup: CDR1 LNHDA, CDR2 SQIVND (reference sequence). The CDR3 nucleotides are TGTGCCAGTAGTATAGCGGGTGGCTACACCTTC. Translating it yields CASSIAGGYTF.